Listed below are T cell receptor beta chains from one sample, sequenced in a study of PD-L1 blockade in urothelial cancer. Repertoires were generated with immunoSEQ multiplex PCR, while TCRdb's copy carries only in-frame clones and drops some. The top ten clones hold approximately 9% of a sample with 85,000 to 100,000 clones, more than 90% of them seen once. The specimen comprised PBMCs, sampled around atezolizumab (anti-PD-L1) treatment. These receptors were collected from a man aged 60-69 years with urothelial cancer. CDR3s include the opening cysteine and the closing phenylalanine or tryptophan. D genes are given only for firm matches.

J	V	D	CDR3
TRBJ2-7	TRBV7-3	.	CASSSRGGAPEQYF
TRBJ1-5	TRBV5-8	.	CASTQTDSNQPQHF
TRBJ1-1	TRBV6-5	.	CASSSPGRGSEAFF
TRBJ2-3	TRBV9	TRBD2	CASSGSGGSADTQYF
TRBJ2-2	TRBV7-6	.	CASSLSLRTVDTGELFF
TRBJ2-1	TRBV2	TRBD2	CASSELGSGGSPGFF
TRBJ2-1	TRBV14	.	CASSLYGYNEQFF
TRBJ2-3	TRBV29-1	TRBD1	CSASTGSIDTQYF
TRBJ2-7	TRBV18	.	CASSPGASVYEQYF
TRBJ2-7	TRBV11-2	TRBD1	CASSLAGGSYEQYF
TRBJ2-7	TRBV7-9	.	CASSLGSGDANEQYF
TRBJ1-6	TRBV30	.	CAWKIGASPLHF
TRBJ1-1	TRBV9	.	CASSVGTETNTEAFF
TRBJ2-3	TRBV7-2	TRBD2	CASSSFGLAVTQYF
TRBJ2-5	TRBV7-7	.	CASSPRQRETQYF
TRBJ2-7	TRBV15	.	CATSREYYEQYF
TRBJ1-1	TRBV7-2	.	CASSSRRPAGNTEAFF
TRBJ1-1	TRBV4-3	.	CASSQDRGGLGAFF
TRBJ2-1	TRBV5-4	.	CASSLRELGRLF
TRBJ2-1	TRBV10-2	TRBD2	CATQLAGGDNEQFF
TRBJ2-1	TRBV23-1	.	CASSLVRSDLSYNEQFF
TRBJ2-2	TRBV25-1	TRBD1	CASSVTGVGGELFF
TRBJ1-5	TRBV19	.	CASSSANSNQPQHF
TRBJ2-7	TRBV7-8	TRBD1	CASSLGQPGQGKYF
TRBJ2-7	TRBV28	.	CASSQQSGTGTYEQYF
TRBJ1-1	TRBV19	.	CASSMGSQGRSTEAFF
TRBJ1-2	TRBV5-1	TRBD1	CASSLGQGPQHGYTF
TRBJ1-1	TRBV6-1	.	CASSEGGARYEAFF